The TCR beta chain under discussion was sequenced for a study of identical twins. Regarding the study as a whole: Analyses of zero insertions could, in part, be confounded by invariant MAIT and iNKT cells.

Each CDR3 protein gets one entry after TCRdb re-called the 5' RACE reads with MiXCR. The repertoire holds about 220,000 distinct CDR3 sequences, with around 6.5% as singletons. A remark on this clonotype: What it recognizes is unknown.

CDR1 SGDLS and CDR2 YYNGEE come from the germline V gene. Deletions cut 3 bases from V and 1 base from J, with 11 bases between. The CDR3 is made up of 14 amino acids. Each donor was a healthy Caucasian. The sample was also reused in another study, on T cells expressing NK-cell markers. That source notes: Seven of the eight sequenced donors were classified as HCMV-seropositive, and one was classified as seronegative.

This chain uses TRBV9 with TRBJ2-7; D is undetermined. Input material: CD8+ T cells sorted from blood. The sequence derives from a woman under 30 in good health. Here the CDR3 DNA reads TGTGCCAGCAGCGGTAGTGGGGTATCCTACGAGCAGTACTTC. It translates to CASSGSGVSYEQYF.